These 26 T cell receptor beta chains were all obtained from the same sample, sequenced in a study of blood T cell repertoires in COVID-19. The table came from immunoSEQ multiplex PCR; TCRdb's copy has only in-frame clones and leaves some out. The table has 310,000 or so clones, about 83% seen once. The sample consisted of peripheral blood. The receptors here all came from a woman between 45 and 65 years old with acute or convalescent COVID-19.

This rearrangement joins TRBV5-1 to TRBJ1-3; D remains unclear. Trimming shortened V by 0 bases and J by 2 bases, and 9 bases separated the two germline ends. The CDR3 is made up of 15 amino acids. Germline V gene lookup returns CDR1 SGHRS and CDR2 YFSETQ. CDR3 sequence: CASSLAGEAGNTIYF. The CDR3 nucleotides read TGCGCCAGCAGCTTGGCCGGGGAGGCTGGAAACACCATATATTTT.

J is TRBJ2-7 and V is TRBV27, with a tentative D call TRBD1 (6 bases). The V gene's germline CDR1 is MNHEY and CDR2 SMNVEV (reference sequence). The CDR3 loop spans 13 amino acids. Trimming pared 6 bases from V and 8 bases from J, leaving 17 bases between. The CDR3: CASRRLRDIKQYF. CDR3 nucleotides: TGTGCCAGCAGGCGTCTCCGGGACATCAAGCAGTACTTC.

This clone was seen a handful of times. The chain employs TRBV7-2 and TRBJ2-2; TRBD2 matches at 7 bases. The CDR3 runs 14 residues. V trimming: 3 bases; J trimming: 6 bases; junction bases outside the gene matches: 4. The V gene's germline CDR1 is SGHTA and CDR2 FQGNSA. The chain's CDR3 is CASSLEGGPGELFF. CDR3 coding DNA: TGTGCCAGCAGCTTGGAGGGAGGGCCCGGGGAGCTGTTTTTT.

This clone was detected only a few times. The genes are TRBV15 and TRBJ2-3, with TRBD2 matching over 9 bases. The CDR3 contains 14 residues. CDR1 is LNHNV and CDR2 is YYDKDF in the germline V gene (reference sequence). V lost 6 bases, J lost 1 base, and 2 bases stayed unmatched. CDR3 DNA sequence: TGTGCCACCAGAATAGCGGGGGGCACAGATACGCAGTATTTT. Residues: CATRIAGGTDTQYF.

The chain employs TRBV14 and TRBJ1-3; TRBD1 aligns across 7 bases. The CDR3 is made up of 15 amino acids. After removal of 4 bases from V and 4 bases from J, the junction contained 7 bases not matched to a gene. CDR1 and CDR2 from the germline V gene are SGHDN and FVKESK. The DNA of the CDR3 is TGTGCCAGCAGCCCAGAGACAGGGACCGGAAACACCATATATTTT. This encodes CASSPETGTGNTIYF.

This chain joins TRBV30 and TRBJ1-4; unclear D gene. Germline V lookup: CDR1 GTSNPN, CDR2 SVGIG (reference sequence). V shed 1 base and J shed 7 bases, with 16 bases lying between them. This CDR3 comprises 15 residues. The CDR3: CAWSAQVGRLEKLFF. The CDR3 bases are TGTGCCTGGAGTGCCCAAGTCGGGAGACTTGAAAAACTGTTTTTT.

The CDR3 region is CASRRGGQEDYEQYV. The CDR3 DNA is TGTGCCAGCAGGAGAGGGGGACAGGAAGACTACGAGCAGTACGTC. This chain connects TRBV6-5 to TRBJ2-7, with 8 bases lining up with TRBD1. This CDR3 has 15 amino acids. V was pared by 6 bases and J by 3 bases, with 10 bases of the junction left unmatched. Germline lookup yields CDR1 MNHEY and CDR2 SVGAGI.

In this sample, this clone turned up a few times. This chain connects TRBV10-3 to TRBJ2-7, with D possibly TRBD1 on 6 matching bases. Trimming removed 4 bases from V and 3 bases from J, with 10 bases in between. CDR1 is ENHRY and CDR2 is SYGVKD in the germline V gene. This CDR3 has 13 amino acids. The CDR3 region has the DNA TGTGCCATCAGTGGACAGGCAGACTACGAGCAGTACGTC. Protein product: CAISGQADYEQYV.

The chain has TRBV7-2 and TRBJ2-5; TRBD2 might be the D (6 bases). Germline assignment: CDR1 SGHTA and CDR2 FQGNSA. Trimming pared 1 base from V and 1 base from J, leaving 7 bases between. The CDR3 length is 14 residues. CDR3 protein: CASSLVAVQETQYF. The CDR3 nucleotides read TGTGCCAGCAGCTTAGTAGCGGTCCAAGAGACCCAGTACTTC.

This clone has just one count. The chain is built from TRBV5-1 and TRBJ2-1; 13 bases agree with TRBD2. Germline V CDR1 and CDR2: SGHRS, YFSETQ. This CDR3 region has 14 residues. V trimming: 4 bases; J trimming: 9 bases; junction bases outside the gene matches: 4. As DNA, the CDR3 is TGCGCCAGCAGCACGGGACTAGCGGGGTTTGAGCAGTTCTTC. This gives the protein CASSTGLAGFEQFF.

This clone was seen once. V gene TRBV20-1 combines with J gene TRBJ1-2, with D maybe TRBD1 (5 bases). V lost 5 bases to trimming and J lost 5 bases, with 9 bases between them. CDR3 length equals 11 residues. CDR1 and CDR2 from the germline V gene are DFQATT and SNEGSKA (reference sequence). The CDR3 sequence: CSAEEGYGYTF. The CDR3 DNA reads as TGCAGTGCTGAGGAGGGGTATGGCTACACCTTC.

A word on this clone: At one of its ends the junction is not consistent with the germline gene, which may arise from a read error. This sequence joins TRBV2 and TRBJ1-2; D gene uncertain. The germline gives CDR1 SNHLY, CDR2 FYNNEI. This CDR3 region has 13 residues. The CDR3 coding sequence is TGTGCCAGCAATGAACAAATTAACTATGGCTACACCTTC. Its protein product is CASNEQINYGYTF. Filled out from reference TRBV2 and TRBJ1-2, the complete variable domain reads EPEVTQTPSHQVTQMGQEVILRCVPISNHLYFYWYRQILGQKVEFLVSFYNNEISEKSEIFDDQFSVERPDGSNFTLKIRSTKLEDSAMYFCASNEQINYGYTFGSGTRLTVV.

The chain links TRBV27 to TRBJ2-7, with D possibly TRBD1 on 5 matching bases. V was pared by 6 bases and J by 0 bases, with 6 bases between. The CDR3 sequence is 12 residues long. The germline CDR1 and CDR2 sequences are MNHEY and SMNVEV (reference sequence). The chain's CDR3 is CASRGDSYEQYV. For the CDR3, the DNA is TGTGCCAGCAGAGGGGACTCCTACGAGCAGTACGTC.

This CDR3 reads CAWSAPPILGGGNQPQHF. The CDR3 DNA is TGTGCCTGGAGTGCACCTCCAATCCTGGGGGGGGGCAATCAGCCCCAGCATTTT. The chain links TRBV30 to TRBJ1-5; tentatively, D is TRBD1 (5 bases). Germline V gene data show CDR1 as GTSNPN and CDR2 as SVGIG (reference sequence). The CDR3 extends over 18 amino acids. V shed 1 base and J shed 2 bases, with 21 bases lying between them.

A few counts support this clone. This rearrangement joins TRBV5-4 to TRBJ2-7; maybe TRBD2 (6 bases). The V gene's germline CDR1 is SGHNT and CDR2 YYREEE (reference sequence). The V end lost 4 bases, the J end lost 7 bases, and 27 bases lay between the germline ends. The CDR3 loop spans 17 amino acids. CDR3 DNA: TGTGCCAGCAGCAGAGCCTTAACGACGGGGGTAGTGTGGGAGCAGTACTTC. It is translated as CASSRALTTGVVWEQYF.

The chain links TRBV30 to TRBJ1-6, with 10 bases aligning to TRBD1. The V gene end was trimmed by 6 bases and the J gene end by 7 bases; junction bases not matched to a gene: 3. Germline CDR1 GTSNPN, CDR2 SVGIG (reference sequence). The CDR3 length is 13 residues. CDR3 coding DNA: TGTGCCTGTTGGACAGGGGGAAATTCACCCCTCCACTTT. It codes for CACWTGGNSPLHF.

The chain has TRBV6-6 and TRBJ2-7; 7 bases line up with TRBD2. CDR3 size: 15 residues. Germline values: CDR1 MNHNY, CDR2 SVGAGI (reference sequence). J lost 3 bases, V lost 7 bases, and 12 bases had no gene match. The CDR3 spells CASIGRDLQGYEQYF. The CDR3 nucleotides are TGTGCCAGCATTGGGAGGGACCTTCAGGGCTACGAGCAGTACTTC.

This rearrangement joins TRBV9 to TRBJ1-2; TRBD1 aligns across 8 bases. CDR1 is SGDLS, CDR2 YYNGEE, per germline. The CDR3 is made up of 13 amino acids. V gave up 6 bases and J gave up 5 bases; unmatched junction bases: 6. As DNA, the CDR3 is TGTGCCAGCACCGGAACAGGGGGTTATGGCTACACCTTC. Its protein product is CASTGTGGYGYTF.

This clone was found once. The DNA of the CDR3 is TGTGCCAGCAGCCCCCGGACACATAAAAATGAAAAACTGTTTTTT. Its translation: CASSPRTHKNEKLFF. The chain links TRBV7-9 to TRBJ1-4, with D perhaps TRBD1 (5 bases). Germline loops: CDR1 SEHNR, CDR2 FQNEAQ (reference sequence). This CDR3 has 15 amino acids. V was pared by 5 bases and J by 5 bases, with 15 bases between.

CDR3 nucleotides: TGTGCCAGCAGTGACGGGACAGGAAATCTGAACACTGAAGCTTTCTTT. Its protein is CASSDGTGNLNTEAFF. V gene TRBV6-1 combines with J gene TRBJ1-1, with TRBD1 matching over 8 bases. The V segment lost 3 bases and the J segment 0 bases; nucleotides outside the gene matches: 6. The CDR3 has 16 amino acids. The germline V gene encodes CDR1 MNHNS and CDR2 SASEGT.

This chain links TRBV6-5 with TRBJ2-1, with D maybe TRBD1 (6 bases). The V end lost 11 bases, the J end lost 6 bases, and 20 bases lay between the germline ends. Germline V gene sequence: CDR1 MNHEY, CDR2 SVGAGI. The CDR3 totals 14 residues. The CDR3 coding sequence is TGTGCCTGCCTCCGGGACATCACTTTCAATGAGCAGTTCTTC. Residues: CACLRDITFNEQFF.

The gene calls are TRBV15 and TRBJ1-4, with D unresolved. The V end was cut by 0 bases, the J end by 0 bases, with 14 bases between. Per germline, CDR1 LNHNV and CDR2 YYDKDF (reference sequence). This CDR3 is built from 18 residues. This CDR3 is CATSRDLRAGPTNEKLFF. CDR3 in DNA: TGTGCCACCAGCAGAGATCTACGAGCGGGCCCAACTAATGAAAAACTGTTTTTT.

A single count supports this clone. The chain has TRBV6-5 and TRBJ1-2; D is unresolved. V lost 0 bases to trimming and J lost 4 bases, with 15 bases between them. Germline lookup yields CDR1 MNHEY and CDR2 SVGAGI. The CDR3 covers 16 residues. The CDR3 DNA sequence: TGTGCCAGCAGTTACTCGGAGGGTGCGGGTCTCTATGGCTACACCTTC. It translates to CASSYSEGAGLYGYTF.

The chain joins TRBV3-1 (or the pseudogene TRBV3-2) to TRBJ1-1, with TRBD1 matching over 8 bases. The CDR3 runs 12 residues. The V gene's germline CDR1 is LGHDT and CDR2 YNNKEL (reference sequence). The junction had 6 bases not matched to a gene; V was cut back by 5 bases and J by 10 bases. Written as DNA, the CDR3 is TGTGCCAGCAGCGGTGGGGGGACAGGAGCTTTCTTT. The encoded protein is CASSGGGTGAFF.

This clone came up a few times. In DNA form, the CDR3 reads TGTGCCAGCAGCTTCCCTCCAGGGGGCAGGTCTAATGAAAAACTGTTTTTT. Amino acids: CASSFPPGGRSNEKLFF. V gene TRBV7-2 combines with J gene TRBJ1-4; 8 positions agree with TRBD1. Germline trimming cut 3 bases from V and 3 bases from J; bases unmatched to any gene: 9. From germline, CDR1 is SGHTA and CDR2 FQGNSA. The CDR3 is 17 residues long.

The chain couples TRBV7-2 to TRBJ1-1; a weak D match, TRBD1 (6 bases). V was pared by 5 bases and J by 4 bases, with 14 bases between. CDR1 SGHTA and CDR2 FQGNSA come from the germline V gene. The CDR3 sequence is 14 residues long. The CDR3 bases are TGTGCCAGCAGCGGGGGGGCCTGGGGCACTGAAGCTTTCTTT. Translating gives CASSGGAWGTEAFF.